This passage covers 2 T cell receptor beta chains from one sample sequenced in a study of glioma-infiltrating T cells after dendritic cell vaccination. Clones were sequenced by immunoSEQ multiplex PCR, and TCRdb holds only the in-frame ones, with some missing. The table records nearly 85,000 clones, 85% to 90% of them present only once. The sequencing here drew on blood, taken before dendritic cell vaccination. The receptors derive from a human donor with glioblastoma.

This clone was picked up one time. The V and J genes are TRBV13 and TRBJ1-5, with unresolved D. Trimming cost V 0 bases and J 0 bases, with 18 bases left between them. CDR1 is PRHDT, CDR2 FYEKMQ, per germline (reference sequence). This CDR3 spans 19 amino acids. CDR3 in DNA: TGTGCCAGCAGCTTAGGATTTCGGCGGTGCTTCTATAGCAATCAGCCCCAGCATTTT. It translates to CASSLGFRRCFYSNQPQHF.

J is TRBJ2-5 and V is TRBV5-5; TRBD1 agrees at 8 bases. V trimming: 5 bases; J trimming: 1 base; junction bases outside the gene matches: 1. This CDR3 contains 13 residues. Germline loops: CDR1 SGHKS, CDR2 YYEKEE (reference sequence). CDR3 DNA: TGTGCCAGCAGTGGGACAGGCCAAGAGACCCAGTACTTC. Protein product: CASSGTGQETQYF.